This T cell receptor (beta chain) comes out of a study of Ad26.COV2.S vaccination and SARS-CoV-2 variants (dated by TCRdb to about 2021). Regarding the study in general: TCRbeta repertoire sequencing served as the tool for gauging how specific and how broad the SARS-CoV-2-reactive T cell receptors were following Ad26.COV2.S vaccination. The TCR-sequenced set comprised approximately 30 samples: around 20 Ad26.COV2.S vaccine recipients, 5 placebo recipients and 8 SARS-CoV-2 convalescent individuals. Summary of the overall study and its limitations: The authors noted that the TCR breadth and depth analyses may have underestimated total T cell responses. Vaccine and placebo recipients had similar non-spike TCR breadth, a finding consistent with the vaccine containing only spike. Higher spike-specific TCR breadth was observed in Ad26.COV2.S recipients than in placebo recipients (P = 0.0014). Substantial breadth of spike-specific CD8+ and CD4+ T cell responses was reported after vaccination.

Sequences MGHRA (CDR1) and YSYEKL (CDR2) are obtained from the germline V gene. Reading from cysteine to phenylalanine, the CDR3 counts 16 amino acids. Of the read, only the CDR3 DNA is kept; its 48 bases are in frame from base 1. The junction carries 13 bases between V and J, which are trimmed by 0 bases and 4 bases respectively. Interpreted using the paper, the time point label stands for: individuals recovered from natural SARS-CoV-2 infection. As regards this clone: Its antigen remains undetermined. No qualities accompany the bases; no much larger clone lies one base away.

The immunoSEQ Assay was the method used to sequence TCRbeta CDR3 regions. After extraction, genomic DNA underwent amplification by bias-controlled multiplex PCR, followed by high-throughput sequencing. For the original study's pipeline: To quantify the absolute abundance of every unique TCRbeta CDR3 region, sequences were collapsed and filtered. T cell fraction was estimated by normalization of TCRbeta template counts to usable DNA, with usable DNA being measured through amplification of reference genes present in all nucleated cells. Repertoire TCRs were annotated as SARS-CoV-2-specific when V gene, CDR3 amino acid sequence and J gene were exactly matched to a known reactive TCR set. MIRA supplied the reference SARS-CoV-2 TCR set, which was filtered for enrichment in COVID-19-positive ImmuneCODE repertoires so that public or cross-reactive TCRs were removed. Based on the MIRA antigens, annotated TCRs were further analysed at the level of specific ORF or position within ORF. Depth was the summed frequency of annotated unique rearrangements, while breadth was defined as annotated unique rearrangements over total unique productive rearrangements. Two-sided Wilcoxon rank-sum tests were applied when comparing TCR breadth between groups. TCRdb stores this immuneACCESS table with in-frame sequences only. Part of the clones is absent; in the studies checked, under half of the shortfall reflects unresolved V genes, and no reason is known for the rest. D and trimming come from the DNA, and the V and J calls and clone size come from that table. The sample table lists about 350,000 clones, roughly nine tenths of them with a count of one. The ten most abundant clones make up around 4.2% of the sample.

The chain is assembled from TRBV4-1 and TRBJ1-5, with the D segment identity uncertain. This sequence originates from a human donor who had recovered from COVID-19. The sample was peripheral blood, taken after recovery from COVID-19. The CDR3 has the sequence CASSQERLAQNQPQHF. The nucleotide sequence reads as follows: TGCGCCAGCAGCCAAGAGAGGTTGGCCCAGAATCAGCCCCAGCATTTT.